Listed below are T cell receptor beta chains from one sample, sequenced in a study of OX40 agonist ivuxolimab in advanced cancers. Profiling relied on immunoSEQ multiplex PCR, and the TCRdb table lists in-frame clones only, not all of them. The data contain 75,000 to 80,000 clones, approximately 81% of them singletons. Sequencing was performed on CD4+ or CD8+ T cells sorted from blood, taken in a trial of the OX40 agonist ivuxolimab. The receptors shown here come from an adult with an advanced solid tumor such as melanoma, head and neck, liver or kidney cancer. The CDR3 runs from the conserved cysteine through the conserved F or W. Each record gives: clone size, V gene, J gene, D gene, CDR3 DNA, CDR3 protein. D genes are given only for firm matches. A row's size may be missing; if present it is once, few, many or a size class.

abundance: NA; v_gene: TRBV18; j_gene: TRBJ2-4; d_gene: NA; CDR3nt: TGTGCCAGCTCACCAACAATGGGACTTAAAAACATTCAGTACTTC; CDR3aa: CASSPTMGLKNIQYF
abundance: NA; v_gene: TRBV6-5; j_gene: TRBJ2-7; d_gene: NA; CDR3nt: TGTGCCAGCAGTGAGAGCAGGCTCTCCTACGAGCAGTACTTC; CDR3aa: CASSESRLSYEQYF
abundance: NA; v_gene: TRBV2; j_gene: TRBJ2-1; d_gene: TRBD2; CDR3nt: TGTGCCAGCGAGGGACTAGCGGGGGACCCATTAAAGCAGTCCTACAATGAGCAGTTCTTC; CDR3aa: CASEGLAGDPLKQSYNEQFF
abundance: NA; v_gene: TRBV15; j_gene: TRBJ1-3; d_gene: NA; CDR3nt: TGTGCCACCAGCAGAGCGAGCGAATACACCATATATTTT; CDR3aa: CATSRASEYTIYF
abundance: NA; v_gene: TRBV5-3; j_gene: TRBJ2-1; d_gene: TRBD2; CDR3nt: TGTGCCAGAAGCCCGAGAGGAACTAGCGGAGACTCCTACAATGAGCAGTTCTTC; CDR3aa: CARSPRGTSGDSYNEQFF
abundance: NA; v_gene: TRBV29-1; j_gene: TRBJ2-7; d_gene: NA; CDR3nt: TGCAGCGTTCAAGGGGGGGGCGAGCAGTACTTC; CDR3aa: CSVQGGGEQYF
abundance: NA; v_gene: TRBV10-3; j_gene: TRBJ1-1; d_gene: NA; CDR3nt: TGTGCCATTACGAAGGCGCTGTGGGACACTGAAGCTTTCTTT; CDR3aa: CAITKALWDTEAFF
abundance: NA; v_gene: TRBV19; j_gene: TRBJ1-5; d_gene: NA; CDR3nt: TGTGCCAGTAGTATAGCTTCCACAGCAGGTTCCAATCAGCCCCAGCATTTT; CDR3aa: CASSIASTAGSNQPQHF
abundance: NA; v_gene: TRBV7-6; j_gene: TRBJ2-1; d_gene: NA; CDR3nt: TGTGCCAGCAGCTTAGCGCAGTCTGGCGGGGAGCAGTTCTTC; CDR3aa: CASSLAQSGGEQFF
abundance: NA; v_gene: TRBV27; j_gene: TRBJ1-5; d_gene: TRBD1; CDR3nt: TGTGCCAGCGCGGACAGGGGATCGGGCAATCAGCCCCAGCATTTT; CDR3aa: CASADRGSGNQPQHF
abundance: NA; v_gene: TRBV5-1; j_gene: TRBJ2-7; d_gene: NA; CDR3nt: TGCGCCAGCAGCTTGGTGAGTGGCGAGCAGTACTTC; CDR3aa: CASSLVSGEQYF
abundance: NA; v_gene: TRBV5-6; j_gene: TRBJ1-5; d_gene: NA; CDR3nt: TGTGCCAGCAACCCCCGACGGGGGTTAAATCAGCCCCAGCATTTT; CDR3aa: CASNPRRGLNQPQHF
abundance: NA; v_gene: TRBV7-8; j_gene: TRBJ2-4; d_gene: TRBD2; CDR3nt: TGTGCCAGCAGCGTCCCAGCTAGCGGGAGCGACATTCAGTACTTC; CDR3aa: CASSVPASGSDIQYF
abundance: NA; v_gene: TRBV7-2; j_gene: TRBJ1-2; d_gene: TRBD1; CDR3nt: TGTGCCAGCAGCTTATTACAGGGGATCTATGGCTACACCTTC; CDR3aa: CASSLLQGIYGYTF
abundance: few; v_gene: TRBV11-2; j_gene: TRBJ1-1; d_gene: NA; CDR3nt: TGTGCCAGCAGCTTCACTCAGAGTACTGAAGCTTTCTTT; CDR3aa: CASSFTQSTEAFF
abundance: few; v_gene: TRBV10-3; j_gene: TRBJ1-1; d_gene: NA; CDR3nt: TGTGCCATCAGTGAGTTCCCGGACTCAGGGAACACTGAAGCTTTCTTT; CDR3aa: CAISEFPDSGNTEAFF
abundance: NA; v_gene: TRBV19; j_gene: TRBJ2-7; d_gene: NA; CDR3nt: TGTGCCAGTAGTACTCTAGAGGGGGCCTCGGGGGGAGAGCAGTACTTC; CDR3aa: CASSTLEGASGGEQYF
abundance: NA; v_gene: TRBV2; j_gene: TRBJ2-4; d_gene: NA; CDR3nt: TGTGCCAGCAGTGAACGGCACCTAGACAACATTCAGTACTTC; CDR3aa: CASSERHLDNIQYF
abundance: NA; v_gene: TRBV6-6; j_gene: TRBJ2-7; d_gene: NA; CDR3nt: TGTGCCAGCAGTTCCAAATTCACCCCCGGGTTTACCCCTTACTTC; CDR3aa: CASSSKFTPGFTPYF
abundance: NA; v_gene: TRBV6-1; j_gene: TRBJ1-4; d_gene: NA; CDR3nt: TGTGCCAGCAGTGAACCTCCGGACAGACCTGAAAAACTGTTTTTT; CDR3aa: CASSEPPDRPEKLFF
abundance: NA; v_gene: TRBV6-4; j_gene: TRBJ2-3; d_gene: NA; CDR3nt: TGTGCCAGCAGTGACACGGGACAAAGCACAGATACGCAGTATTTT; CDR3aa: CASSDTGQSTDTQYF
abundance: NA; v_gene: TRBV10-3; j_gene: TRBJ2-1; d_gene: NA; CDR3nt: TGTGCCACCGGACTGTCGTCTGAGCAGTTCTTC; CDR3aa: CATGLSSEQFF
abundance: NA; v_gene: TRBV2; j_gene: TRBJ2-7; d_gene: TRBD2; CDR3nt: TGTGCCAGCAGCGAGGGACTAGGAATCCACGAGCAGTACTTC; CDR3aa: CASSEGLGIHEQYF
abundance: NA; v_gene: TRBV6-1; j_gene: TRBJ2-5; d_gene: NA; CDR3nt: TGTGCCAGCAGTGTAGCACTAGAGACCCAGTACTTC; CDR3aa: CASSVALETQYF
abundance: NA; v_gene: TRBV19; j_gene: TRBJ2-1; d_gene: TRBD1; CDR3nt: TGTGCCAGTAATTCGAGGACAGGGTATACCAGCTCCTACAATGAGCAGTTCTTC; CDR3aa: CASNSRTGYTSSYNEQFF
abundance: NA; v_gene: TRBV11-2; j_gene: TRBJ1-1; d_gene: NA; CDR3nt: TGTGCCAGCAGCTTAGGACCGGGTTGGGCGGCTGAAGCTTTCTTT; CDR3aa: CASSLGPGWAAEAFF
abundance: NA; v_gene: TRBV19; j_gene: TRBJ1-1; d_gene: NA; CDR3nt: TGTGCCAGTAGTCCTCAGGACAGATTAAACACTGAAGCTTTCTTT; CDR3aa: CASSPQDRLNTEAFF
abundance: few; v_gene: TRBV11-2; j_gene: TRBJ2-3; d_gene: TRBD2; CDR3nt: TGTGCCAGCAGCCCACGACTAGCGGGTCAAATCACAGATACGCAGTATTTT; CDR3aa: CASSPRLAGQITDTQYF